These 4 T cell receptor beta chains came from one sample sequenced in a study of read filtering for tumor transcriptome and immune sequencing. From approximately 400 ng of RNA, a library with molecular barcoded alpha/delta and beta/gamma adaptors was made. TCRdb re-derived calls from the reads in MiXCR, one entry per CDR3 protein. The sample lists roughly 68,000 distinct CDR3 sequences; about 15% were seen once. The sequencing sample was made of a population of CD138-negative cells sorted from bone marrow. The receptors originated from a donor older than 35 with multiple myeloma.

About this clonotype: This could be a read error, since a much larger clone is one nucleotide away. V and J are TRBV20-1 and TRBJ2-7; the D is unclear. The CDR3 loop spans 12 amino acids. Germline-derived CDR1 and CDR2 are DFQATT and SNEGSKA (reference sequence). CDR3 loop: CGASTLQYEQYF. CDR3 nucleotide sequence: TGCGGTGCTTCTACGCTTCAGTACGAGCAGTACTTC.

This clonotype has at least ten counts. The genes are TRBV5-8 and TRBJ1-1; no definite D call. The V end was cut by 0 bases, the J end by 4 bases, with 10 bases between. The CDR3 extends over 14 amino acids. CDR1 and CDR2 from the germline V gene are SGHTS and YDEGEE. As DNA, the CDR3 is TGTGCCAGCAGCTTGGCCCTTCAAGCCACTGAAGCTTTCTTT. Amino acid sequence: CASSLALQATEAFF. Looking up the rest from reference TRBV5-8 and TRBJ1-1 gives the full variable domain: EAGVTQSPTHLIKTRGQQATLRCSPISGHTSVYWYQQALGLGLQFLLWYDEGEERNRGNFPPRFSGRQFPNYSSELNVNALELEDSALYLCASSLALQATEAFFGQGTRLTVV.

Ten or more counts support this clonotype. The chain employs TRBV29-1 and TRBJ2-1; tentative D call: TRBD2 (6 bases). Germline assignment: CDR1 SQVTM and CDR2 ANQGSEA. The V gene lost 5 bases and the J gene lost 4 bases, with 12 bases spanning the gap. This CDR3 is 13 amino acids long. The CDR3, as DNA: TGCAGCGTTTCCCTGGGGGGTTACAATGAGCAGTTCTTC. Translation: CSVSLGGYNEQFF.

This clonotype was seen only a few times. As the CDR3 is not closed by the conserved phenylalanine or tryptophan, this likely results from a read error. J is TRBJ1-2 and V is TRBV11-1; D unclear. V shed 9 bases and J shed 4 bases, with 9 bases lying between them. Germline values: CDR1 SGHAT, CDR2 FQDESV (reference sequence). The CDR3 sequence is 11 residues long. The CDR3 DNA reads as TGTGCCAGTGGAACTGTCTATGGCTACACCCTC. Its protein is CASGTVYGYTL.